This T cell receptor beta chain emerged from a study of technical replicates of blood from four donors. Profiled with immunoSEQ multiplex PCR; TCRdb holds only in-frame clones, not every one. The table includes tens of thousands of clones, less than 98% detected once. This sequence was found in a human donor in good health. Source material: T cells isolated from PBMCs.

In nucleotides, the CDR3 is TGCGCCAGCAGTGAGTTCCCAAGAAAGAATCTACTAGGGGCTTTCTTT. Its translation is CASSEFPRKNLLGAFF. The chain joins TRBV10-1 to TRBJ1-1; D gene ambiguous. Germline V gives CDR1 WNHNN, CDR2 SYGVQD (reference sequence). V dropped 1 base and J dropped 11 bases, with 23 bases sitting between them. The CDR3 extends over 16 amino acids.